The 14 T cell receptor beta chains in this list originate from one sample, sequenced in a study of blood T cell repertoires in COVID-19. Assay: immunoSEQ multiplex PCR; the TCRdb copy retains only in-frame clones and omits some. The table includes about 60,000 clones, almost 90% detected once. Sample: peripheral blood. The receptor source for this set is a man aged 60 to 69 with acute or convalescent COVID-19.

This rearrangement joins TRBV24-1 to TRBJ2-5; D unresolved. V lost 3 bases and J 1 base, leaving 14 bases between the germline ends. From germline, CDR1 is KGHDR and CDR2 SFDVKD. This CDR3 has 16 residues. In nucleotides, the CDR3 is TGTGCCACCAGTGATCGGGTTAGCCCCATCCAAGAGACCCAGTACTTC. This encodes CATSDRVSPIQETQYF.

The chain joins TRBV6-5 to TRBJ1-2; perhaps TRBD1 as D (6 bases). This CDR3 has 14 amino acids. CDR1 and CDR2 (germline): MNHEY, SVGAGI. V dropped 6 bases and J dropped 4 bases, with 15 bases sitting between them. As DNA, the CDR3 is TGTGCCAGCAGGGCTACAGGGAACGCCTATGGCTACACCTTC. This gives the protein CASRATGNAYGYTF.

This clone was detected once. V and J are TRBV30 and TRBJ2-2; 10 bases match TRBD2. Unmatched junction bases numbered 5, after V lost 6 bases and J lost 7 bases. The CDR3 has 13 residues. Per the germline V gene, CDR1 is GTSNPN and CDR2 is SVGIG (reference sequence). CDR3 DNA: TGTGCCTGCGGGAGCGGGAGGGGCGGGGAGCTGTTTTTT. Translated: CACGSGRGGELFF.

This chain connects TRBV2 to TRBJ1-4, with 9 bases matching TRBD1. Trimming at V came to 8 bases and at J to 1 base, leaving 5 bases not matched to a gene. CDR1 SNHLY and CDR2 FYNNEI come from the germline V gene. The CDR3 consists of 15 residues. CDR3 protein: CASSDRGVTNEKLFF. The CDR3 coding sequence is TGTGCCAGCTCGGACAGGGGTGTAACTAATGAAAAACTGTTTTTT.

This clone was seen more than once but under ten times. This sequence joins TRBV5-1 and TRBJ2-6; 7 positions match TRBD1. Losses at the gene ends were 7 bases for V and 2 bases for J; bases not matched to a gene: 6. The CDR3 is 15 residues long. Germline V gene data show CDR1 as SGHRS and CDR2 as YFSETQ. CDR3 loop: CASYLGQAGANVLTF. The CDR3 nucleotides are TGCGCCAGCTATCTCGGACAGGCTGGGGCCAACGTCCTGACTTTC.

J is TRBJ1-6 and V is TRBV27, with TRBD1 identical over 10 bases. The CDR3 has 14 amino acids. V shed 3 bases and J 8 bases; nucleotides not matched to a gene: 1. Germline V gene data show CDR1 as MNHEY and CDR2 as SMNVEV (reference sequence). This CDR3 reads CASSLGQGHSPLHF. The DNA of the CDR3 is TGTGCCAGCAGTTTGGGACAGGGGCATTCACCCCTCCACTTT.

The chain has TRBV18 and TRBJ2-2, with TRBD1 matching over 7 bases. Germline V gene data show CDR1 as KGHSH and CDR2 as LQKENI. The V gene end was trimmed by 2 bases and the J gene end by 4 bases; junction bases not matched to a gene: 4. CDR3 length: 15 residues. The CDR3 protein is CASSPGTAGTGELFF. The CDR3 bases are TGTGCCAGCTCACCAGGGACAGCCGGCACCGGGGAGCTGTTTTTT.

The CDR3 reads CASAPGTSGRGVTDTQYF. The CDR3 coding sequence is TGTGCCAGCGCGCCCGGGACTAGCGGGAGGGGCGTCACAGATACGCAGTATTTT. J is TRBJ2-3 and V is TRBV5-8; TRBD2 matches 16 bases. V lost 7 bases to trimming and J lost 2 bases; unmatched junction nucleotides: 10. The CDR3 sequence is 18 residues long. Germline V lookup: CDR1 SGHTS, CDR2 YDEGEE.

CDR3 sequence reads: CASTWGGNQPQHF. CDR3 sequence (DNA): TGTGCCAGCACCTGGGGAGGCAATCAGCCCCAGCATTTT. The chain couples TRBV12-3 or TRBV12-4 to TRBJ1-5; D is undetermined. This CDR3 is built from 13 residues. V gave up 7 bases and J gave up 2 bases, with 9 bases separating them.

The chain joins TRBV7-6 to TRBJ1-1; possibly TRBD1 for D (5 bases). Per the germline V gene, CDR1 is SGHVS and CDR2 is FNYEAQ. Between the trimmed V and J ends, which lost 5 bases and 2 bases, there was a span of 15 bases. CDR3 length equals 15 residues. The CDR3 sequence is CASSRRAGSNTEAFF. The CDR3 DNA is TGTGCCAGCAGCCGCCGAGCAGGGTCTAACACTGAAGCTTTCTTT.

This chain connects TRBV24-1 to TRBJ1-2; 8 nucleotides agree with TRBD1. Germline CDR1 KGHDR, CDR2 SFDVKD. Trimming cost V 12 bases and J 6 bases; bases outside gene matches: 11. This CDR3 has 13 amino acids. The CDR3 is CASSGGAWDGYTF. CDR3 in DNA: TGTGCCTCCTCAGGGGGCGCATGGGATGGCTACACCTTC.

The chain links TRBV27 to TRBJ2-1, with 11 bases matching TRBD2. Unmatched junction bases numbered 9, after V lost 5 bases and J lost 6 bases. From germline, CDR1 is MNHEY and CDR2 SMNVEV (reference sequence). The CDR3 consists of 16 residues. The CDR3 here is CASSPRLAGTLNEQFF. CDR3 bases: TGTGCCAGCAGTCCGCGACTAGCGGGAACCCTCAATGAGCAGTTCTTC.

This clone was recorded only once. This chain connects TRBV19 to TRBJ2-1; 12 nucleotides line up with TRBD2. Losses at the gene ends were 4 bases for V and 2 bases for J; bases not matched to a gene: 0. This CDR3 contains 15 residues. Germline V CDR1 and CDR2: LNHDA, SQIVND (reference sequence). The CDR3 bases are TGTGCCAGTAGTAGGACTAGCGGGACCTACAATGAGCAGTTCTTC. Translation gives CASSRTSGTYNEQFF.

The chain is built from TRBV18 and TRBJ2-7; 7 bases agree with TRBD2. Germline CDR1 reads KGHSH; CDR2 reads LQKENI. The CDR3 covers 14 residues. The V segment lost 4 bases and the J segment 2 bases; nucleotides outside the gene matches: 5. DNA for the CDR3: TGTGCCAGCTCACTCGGACTAGAGGCCTACGAGCAGTACTTC. Translating gives CASSLGLEAYEQYF. Full variable domain (remainder filled in from reference TRBV18 and TRBJ2-7): NAGVMQNPRHLVRRRGQEARLRCSPMKGHSHVYWYRQLPEEGLKFMVYLQKENIIDESGMPKERFSAEFPKEGPSILRIQQVVRGDSAAYFCASSLGLEAYEQYFGPGTRLTVT.